Sequencing of this T cell receptor (beta chain) was carried out in a study of regulatory T cells in long-lasting Graves disease. Overall study findings and caveats: Whereas approximately 950 public clonotypes were shared by new patients, persistent patients shared more, at a few thousand.

Construction of the TCR beta libraries employed iRepertoire HTBI primers in conjunction with Arm-PCR of CDR3 regions. TCRdb ran MiXCR on the multiplex PCR reads and lists one entry per CDR3 protein. The data show approximately 400,000 distinct CDR3 sequences, 15% seen once. V trimming: 8 bases; J trimming: 6 bases; junction bases outside the gene matches: 11. CDR1 and CDR2 from the germline V gene are ENHRY and SYGVKD. This CDR3 comprises 14 residues. Regarding time point: newly diagnosed GD, antithyroid drugs for less than 3 months. RNA isolated from PBMCs was used to make the TCR library. By American Thyroid Association guidelines, Graves' disease was diagnosed in the cohort. Remarks on this clonotype: Its specificity is unknown.

The same specimen was also included in a second study, on T cells in Graves' hyperthyroidism and ophthalmopathy. That study reports: HTBI primers were used for first-round RT-PCR of the TCR CDR3.

The clonotype comes from a woman younger than 45 with Graves disease. The material was peripheral blood mononuclear cells (PBMCs), obtained at new diagnosis, from a patient treated with antithyroid drugs. The chain uses TRBV10-3 and TRBJ2-5; 8 bases map to TRBD2. The CDR3 sequence is CAIGDWTSLKTQYF. DNA of the CDR3: TGTGCCATCGGGGATTGGACTAGCTTAAAGACCCAGTACTTC.